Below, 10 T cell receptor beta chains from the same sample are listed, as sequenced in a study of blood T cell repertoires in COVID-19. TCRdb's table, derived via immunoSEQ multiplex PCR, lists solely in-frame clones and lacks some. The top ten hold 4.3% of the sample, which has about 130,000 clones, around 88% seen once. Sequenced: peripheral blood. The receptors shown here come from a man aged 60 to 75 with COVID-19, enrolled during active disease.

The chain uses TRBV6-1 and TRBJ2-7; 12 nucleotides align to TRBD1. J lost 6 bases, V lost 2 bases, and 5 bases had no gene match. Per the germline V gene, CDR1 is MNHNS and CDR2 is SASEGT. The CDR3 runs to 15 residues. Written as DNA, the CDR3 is TGTGCCAGCAGTGAATTGGGACAGGGGGCCTCCGAGCAGTACTTC. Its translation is CASSELGQGASEQYF.

The CDR3 sequence: CASSRSVQGGNEQFF. In nucleotides, the CDR3 is TGCGCCAGCAGCCGGTCGGTCCAGGGTGGGAATGAGCAGTTCTTC. This sequence joins TRBV4-1 and TRBJ2-1; tentative D call: TRBD1 (5 bases). Trimming removed 4 bases from V and 7 bases from J, with 17 bases in between. This CDR3 is built from 15 residues. CDR1 is MGHRA, CDR2 YSYEKL, per germline.

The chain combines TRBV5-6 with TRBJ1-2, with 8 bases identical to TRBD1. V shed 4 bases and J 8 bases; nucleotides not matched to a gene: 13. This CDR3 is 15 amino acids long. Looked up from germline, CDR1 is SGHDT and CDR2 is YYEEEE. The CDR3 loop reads CASSEYDRGVGGYTF. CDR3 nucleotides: TGTGCCAGCAGCGAATATGACAGGGGAGTTGGGGGCTACACCTTC.

The CDR3 region has the DNA TGTGCCAGCAGCCTTAGCACCCCCGGGACAGCGATGAACACTGAAGCTTTCTTT. Protein product: CASSLSTPGTAMNTEAFF. The chain uses TRBV9 and TRBJ1-1; 7 bases match TRBD1. CDR3 length: 18 amino acids. V shed 4 bases and J 0 bases; nucleotides not matched to a gene: 15. CDR1 and CDR2 from the germline V gene are SGDLS and YYNGEE.

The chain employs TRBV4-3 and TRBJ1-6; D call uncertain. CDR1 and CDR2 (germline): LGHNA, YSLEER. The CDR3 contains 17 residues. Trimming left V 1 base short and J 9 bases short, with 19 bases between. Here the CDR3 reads CASSQVNALSGGSPLHF. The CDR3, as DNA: TGCGCCAGCAGCCAAGTTAACGCTCTCTCCGGCGGTTCACCCCTCCACTTT.

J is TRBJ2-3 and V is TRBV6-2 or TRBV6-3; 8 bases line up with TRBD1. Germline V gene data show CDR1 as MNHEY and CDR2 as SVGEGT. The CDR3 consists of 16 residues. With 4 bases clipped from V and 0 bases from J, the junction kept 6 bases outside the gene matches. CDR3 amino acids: CASSSYRGVSTDTQYF. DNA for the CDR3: TGTGCCAGCAGTTCATACAGGGGGGTTAGCACAGATACGCAGTATTTT.

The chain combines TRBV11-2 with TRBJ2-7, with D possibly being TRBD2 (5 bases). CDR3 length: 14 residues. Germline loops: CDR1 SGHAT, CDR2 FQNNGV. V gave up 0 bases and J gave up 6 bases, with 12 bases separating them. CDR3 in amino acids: CASSLDFGVREQYF. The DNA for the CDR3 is TGTGCCAGCAGCTTAGATTTCGGGGTGCGCGAGCAGTACTTC.

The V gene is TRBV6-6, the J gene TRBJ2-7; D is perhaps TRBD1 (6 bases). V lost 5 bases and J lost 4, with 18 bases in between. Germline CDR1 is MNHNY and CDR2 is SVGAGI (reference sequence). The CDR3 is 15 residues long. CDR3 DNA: TGTGCCAGCAGTCAACCGGTCGGGACAAGTTACGAGCAGTACTTC. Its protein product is CASSQPVGTSYEQYF.

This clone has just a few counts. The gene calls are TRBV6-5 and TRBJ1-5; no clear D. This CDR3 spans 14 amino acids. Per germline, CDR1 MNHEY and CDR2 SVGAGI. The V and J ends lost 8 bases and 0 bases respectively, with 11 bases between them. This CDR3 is CASGERFSNQPQHF. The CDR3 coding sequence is TGTGCCAGCGGGGAGAGGTTTAGCAATCAGCCCCAGCATTTT.

CDR3 DNA sequence: TGTGCCAGCAGCTTAAACACAGGGTCCTATGGCTACACCTTC. Translating gives CASSLNTGSYGYTF. V and J are TRBV11-2 and TRBJ1-2; D perhaps matches TRBD1 (6 bases). V was clipped by 2 bases and J by 4 bases, with 11 bases between them. The CDR3 spans 14 residues. CDR1 is SGHAT and CDR2 is FQNNGV in the germline V gene.